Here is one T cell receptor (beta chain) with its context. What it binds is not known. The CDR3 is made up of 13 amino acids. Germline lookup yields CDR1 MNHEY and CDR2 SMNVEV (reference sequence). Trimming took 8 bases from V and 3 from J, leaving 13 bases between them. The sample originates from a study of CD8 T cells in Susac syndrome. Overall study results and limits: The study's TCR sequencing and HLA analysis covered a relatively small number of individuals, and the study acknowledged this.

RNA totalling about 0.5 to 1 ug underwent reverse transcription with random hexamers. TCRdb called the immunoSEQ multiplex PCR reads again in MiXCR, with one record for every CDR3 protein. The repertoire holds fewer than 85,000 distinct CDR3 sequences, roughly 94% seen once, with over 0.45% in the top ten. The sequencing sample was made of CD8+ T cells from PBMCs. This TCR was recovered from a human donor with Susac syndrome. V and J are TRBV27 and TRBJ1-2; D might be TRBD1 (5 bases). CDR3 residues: CASRGGRDYGYTF. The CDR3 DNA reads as TGTGCCAGCCGTGGGGGGAGAGACTATGGCTACACCTTC.